This T cell receptor beta chain came from a study of blood T cell repertoires in COVID-19. Turning to the study itself: Sites in the United States, Italy and Spain provided acute and convalescent COVID-19 samples. Sample material is recorded as cDNA or gDNA derived from T cells, B-cell-depleted T cells, or PBMCs.

This clone was found a few times. Source study methods: Reference gene primer amplification yielded estimated nucleated cell counts. The repertoire was sequenced with immunoSEQ multiplex PCR; TCRdb's copy has only in-frame clones and lacks some. The DNA gave D and trimming, while V, J and clone size come from that table. The table lists approximately 260,000 clones, roughly 89% of them singletons. The sequenced sample was peripheral blood. This clonotype was obtained from a woman aged 40-49 years who had recovered from COVID-19.

CDR3 sequence reads: CASSVGGRYNEQFF. The CDR3 DNA follows: TGTGCCAGCAGTGTCGGGGGGAGGTACAATGAGCAGTTCTTC. The rearrangement uses TRBV28 and TRBJ2-1, with 7 bases that match TRBD2. Germline V gives CDR1 MDHEN, CDR2 SYDVKM. CDR3 length equals 14 residues. The V gene end was trimmed by 5 bases and the J gene end by 4 bases; junction bases not matched to a gene: 5.